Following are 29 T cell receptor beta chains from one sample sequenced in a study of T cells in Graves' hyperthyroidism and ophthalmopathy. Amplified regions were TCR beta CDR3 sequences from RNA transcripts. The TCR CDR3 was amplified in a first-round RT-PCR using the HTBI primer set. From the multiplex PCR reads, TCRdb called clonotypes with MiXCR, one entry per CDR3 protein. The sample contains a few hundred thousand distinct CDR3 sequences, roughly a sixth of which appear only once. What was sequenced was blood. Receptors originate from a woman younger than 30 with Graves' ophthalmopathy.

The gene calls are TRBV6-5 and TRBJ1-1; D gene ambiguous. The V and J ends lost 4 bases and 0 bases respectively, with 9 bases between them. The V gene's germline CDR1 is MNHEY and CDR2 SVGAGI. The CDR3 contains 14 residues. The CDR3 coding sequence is TGTGCCAGCAGTTGGACGTACTTGAACACTGAAGCTTTCTTT. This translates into CASSWTYLNTEAFF.

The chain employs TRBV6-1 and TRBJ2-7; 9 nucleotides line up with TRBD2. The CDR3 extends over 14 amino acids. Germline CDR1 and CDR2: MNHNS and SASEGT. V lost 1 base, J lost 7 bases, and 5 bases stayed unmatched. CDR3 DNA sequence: TGTGCCAGCAGTGAAGTAGCGGGAGCTAGGGAGCAGTACTTC. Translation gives CASSEVAGAREQYF.

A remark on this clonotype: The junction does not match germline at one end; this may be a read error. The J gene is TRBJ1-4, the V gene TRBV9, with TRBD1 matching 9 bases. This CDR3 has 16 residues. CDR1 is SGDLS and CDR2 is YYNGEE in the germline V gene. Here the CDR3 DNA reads TGTGCCAGCAGCACTCAATCGGGACAGGGAGTTGAAAAGCTGTTTTTT. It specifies CASSTQSGQGVEKLFF.

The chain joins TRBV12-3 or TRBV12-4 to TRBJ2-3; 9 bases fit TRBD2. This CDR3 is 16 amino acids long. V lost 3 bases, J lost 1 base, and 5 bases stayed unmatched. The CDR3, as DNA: TGTGCCAGCAGTTTCGGTCTAGCGGGACGCACAGATACGCAGTATTTT. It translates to CASSFGLAGRTDTQYF.

The CDR3 DNA sequence: TGTGCCAGCAGCCGCCCTACAGGGATAAGTGAGGTCTATGGCTACACCTTC. Encoded protein: CASSRPTGISEVYGYTF. The chain couples TRBV7-9 to TRBJ1-2; possibly TRBD1 for D (6 bases). Germline V CDR1 and CDR2: SEHNR, FQNEAQ (reference sequence). Trimming cost V 5 bases and J 4 bases, with 23 bases left between them. There are 17 residues in the CDR3.

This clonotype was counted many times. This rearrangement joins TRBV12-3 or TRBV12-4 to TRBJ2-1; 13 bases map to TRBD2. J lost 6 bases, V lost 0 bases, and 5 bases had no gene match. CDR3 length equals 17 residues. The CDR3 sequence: CASSLARLAGGGNEQFF. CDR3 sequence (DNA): TGTGCCAGCAGTTTAGCGCGACTAGCGGGAGGTGGCAATGAGCAGTTCTTC.

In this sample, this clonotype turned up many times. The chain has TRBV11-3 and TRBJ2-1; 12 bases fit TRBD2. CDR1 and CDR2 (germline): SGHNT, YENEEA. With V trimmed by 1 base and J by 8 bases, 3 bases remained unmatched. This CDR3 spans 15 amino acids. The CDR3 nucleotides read TGTGCCAGCAGCTTAGGGACTAGCGGGACCGATGAGCAGTTCTTC. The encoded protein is CASSLGTSGTDEQFF. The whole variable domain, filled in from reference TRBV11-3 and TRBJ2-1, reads EAGVVQSPRYKIIEKKQPVAFWCNPISGHNTLYWYLQNLGQGPELLIRYENEEAVDDSQLPKDRFSAERLKGVDSTLKIQPAELGDSAVYLCASSLGTSGTDEQFFGPGTRLTVL.

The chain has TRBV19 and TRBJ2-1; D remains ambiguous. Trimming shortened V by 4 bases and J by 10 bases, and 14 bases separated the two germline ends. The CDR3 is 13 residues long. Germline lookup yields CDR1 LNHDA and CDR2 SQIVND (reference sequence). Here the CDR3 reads CASSTQWSVEQFF. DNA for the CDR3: TGTGCCAGTAGTACCCAGTGGTCGGTCGAGCAGTTCTTC.

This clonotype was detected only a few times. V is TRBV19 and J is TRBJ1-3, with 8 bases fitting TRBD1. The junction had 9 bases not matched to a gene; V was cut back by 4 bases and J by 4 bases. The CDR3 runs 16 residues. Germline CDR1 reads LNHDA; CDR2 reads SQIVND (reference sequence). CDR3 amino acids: CASSTGQGVSGNTIYF. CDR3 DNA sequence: TGTGCCAGTAGTACCGGACAGGGCGTTTCGGGAAACACCATATATTTT.

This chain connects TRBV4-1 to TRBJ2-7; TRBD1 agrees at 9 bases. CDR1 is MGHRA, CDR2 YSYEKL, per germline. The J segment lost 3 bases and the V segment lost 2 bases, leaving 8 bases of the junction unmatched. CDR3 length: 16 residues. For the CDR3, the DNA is TGCGCCAGCAGCCAAAGACAGGGGGAAGGCTACTACGAGCAGTACTTC. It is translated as CASSQRQGEGYYEQYF.

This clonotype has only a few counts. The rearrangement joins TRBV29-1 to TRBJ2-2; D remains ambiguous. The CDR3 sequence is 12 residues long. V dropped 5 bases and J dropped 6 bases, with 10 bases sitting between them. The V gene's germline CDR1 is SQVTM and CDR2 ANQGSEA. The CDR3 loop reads CSVWSSAGELFF. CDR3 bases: TGCAGCGTTTGGAGTTCAGCCGGGGAGCTGTTTTTT.

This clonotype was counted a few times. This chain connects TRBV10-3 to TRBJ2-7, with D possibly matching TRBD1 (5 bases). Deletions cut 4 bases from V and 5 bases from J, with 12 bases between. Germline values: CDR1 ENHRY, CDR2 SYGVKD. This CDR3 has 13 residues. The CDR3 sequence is CAISVSGLNEQYF. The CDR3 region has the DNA TGTGCCATCAGTGTATCAGGGCTAAACGAGCAGTACTTC.

The CDR3 reads CSVESGQEETQYF. The CDR3 nucleotides read TGCAGCGTTGAATCGGGTCAGGAAGAGACCCAGTACTTC. This rearrangement joins TRBV29-1 to TRBJ2-5; D is unclear. Germline V gene data show CDR1 as SQVTM and CDR2 as ANQGSEA. With 2 bases removed from V and 3 bases from J, the gap between germline ends came to 10 bases. This CDR3 spans 13 amino acids.

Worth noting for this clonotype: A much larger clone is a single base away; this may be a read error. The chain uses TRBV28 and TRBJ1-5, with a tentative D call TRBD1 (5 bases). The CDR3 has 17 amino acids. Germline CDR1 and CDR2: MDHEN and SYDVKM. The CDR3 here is CAGSRGTVGKSNQPQHF. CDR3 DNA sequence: TGTGCCGGCAGCCGCGGGACCGTGGGCAAGAGCAATCAGCCCCAGCATTTT.

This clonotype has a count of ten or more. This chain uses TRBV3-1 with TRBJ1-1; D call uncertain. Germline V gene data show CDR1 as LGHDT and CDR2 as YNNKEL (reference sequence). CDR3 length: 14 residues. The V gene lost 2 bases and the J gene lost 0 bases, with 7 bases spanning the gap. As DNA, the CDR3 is TGTGCCAGCAGCCAACTTACGATGAACACTGAAGCTTTCTTT. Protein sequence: CASSQLTMNTEAFF.

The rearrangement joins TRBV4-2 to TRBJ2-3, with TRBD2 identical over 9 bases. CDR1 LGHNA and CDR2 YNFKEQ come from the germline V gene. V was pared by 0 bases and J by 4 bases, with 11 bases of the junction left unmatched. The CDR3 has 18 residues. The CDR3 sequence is CASSQEKRAGGGPDTQYF. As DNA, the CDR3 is TGTGCCAGCAGCCAAGAGAAAAGAGCGGGAGGAGGCCCAGATACGCAGTATTTT.

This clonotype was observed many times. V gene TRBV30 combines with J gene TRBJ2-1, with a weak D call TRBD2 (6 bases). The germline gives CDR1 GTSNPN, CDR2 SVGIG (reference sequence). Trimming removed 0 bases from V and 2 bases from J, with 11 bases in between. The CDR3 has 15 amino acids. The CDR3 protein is CAWSVRRGAYNEQFF. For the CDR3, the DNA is TGTGCCTGGAGTGTACGGCGGGGAGCCTACAATGAGCAGTTCTTC.

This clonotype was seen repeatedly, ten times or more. CDR3 bases: TGTGCCAGCAGTTTGCCCGGGACCGATACCTACGAGCAGTACTTC. It specifies CASSLPGTDTYEQYF. The chain recombines TRBV12-3 or TRBV12-4 with TRBJ2-7, with D tentatively TRBD1 or TRBD2 (5 bases each). The CDR3 sequence is 15 residues long. Trimming shortened V by 3 bases and J by 2 bases, and 14 bases separated the two germline ends.

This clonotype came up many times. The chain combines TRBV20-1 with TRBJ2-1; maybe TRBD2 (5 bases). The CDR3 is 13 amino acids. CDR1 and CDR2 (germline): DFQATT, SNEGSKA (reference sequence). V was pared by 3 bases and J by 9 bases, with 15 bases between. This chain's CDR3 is CSASRLPLGEQFF. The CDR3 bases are TGCAGTGCTAGTAGACTACCCCTGGGTGAGCAGTTCTTC.

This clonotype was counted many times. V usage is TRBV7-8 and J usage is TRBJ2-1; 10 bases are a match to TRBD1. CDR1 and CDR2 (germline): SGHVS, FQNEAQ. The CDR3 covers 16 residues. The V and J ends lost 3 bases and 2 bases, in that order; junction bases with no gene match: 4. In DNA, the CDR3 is TGTGCCAGCAGCTTCTCCGGGACAGGGGCCTACAATGAGCAGTTCTTC. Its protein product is CASSFSGTGAYNEQFF. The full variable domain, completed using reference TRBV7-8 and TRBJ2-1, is GAGVSQSPRYKVAKRGQDVALRCDPISGHVSLFWYQQALGQGPEFLTYFQNEAQLDKSGLPSDRFFAERPEGSVSTLKIQRTQQEDSAVYLCASSFSGTGAYNEQFFGPGTRLTVL.

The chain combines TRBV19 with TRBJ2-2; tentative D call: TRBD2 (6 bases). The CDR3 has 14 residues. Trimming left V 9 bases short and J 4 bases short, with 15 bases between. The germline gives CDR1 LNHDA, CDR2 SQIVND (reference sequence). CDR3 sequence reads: CASCPEGPTGELFF. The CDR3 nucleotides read TGTGCCAGCTGCCCGGAGGGTCCCACCGGGGAGCTGTTTTTT.

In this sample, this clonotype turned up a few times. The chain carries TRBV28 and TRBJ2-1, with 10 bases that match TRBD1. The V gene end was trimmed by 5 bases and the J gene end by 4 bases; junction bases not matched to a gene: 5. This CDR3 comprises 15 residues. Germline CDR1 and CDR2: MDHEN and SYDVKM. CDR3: CASSPDRGKYNEQFF. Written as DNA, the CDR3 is TGTGCCAGCAGTCCGGACAGGGGGAAATACAATGAGCAGTTCTTC.

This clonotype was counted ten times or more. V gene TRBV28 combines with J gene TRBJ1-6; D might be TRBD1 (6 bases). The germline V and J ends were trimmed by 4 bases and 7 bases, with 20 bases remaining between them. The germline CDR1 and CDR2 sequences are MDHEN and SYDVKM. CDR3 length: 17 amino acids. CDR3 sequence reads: CASSSRSGAWGNSPLHF. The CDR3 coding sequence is TGTGCCAGCAGTTCCAGGTCAGGGGCCTGGGGGAATTCACCCCTCCACTTT.

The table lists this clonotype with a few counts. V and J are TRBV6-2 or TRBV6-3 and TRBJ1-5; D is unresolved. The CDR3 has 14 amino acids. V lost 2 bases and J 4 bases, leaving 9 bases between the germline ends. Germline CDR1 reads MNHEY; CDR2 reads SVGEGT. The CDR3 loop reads CASSYEADNQPQHF. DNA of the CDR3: TGTGCCAGCAGTTACGAGGCAGATAATCAGCCCCAGCATTTT.

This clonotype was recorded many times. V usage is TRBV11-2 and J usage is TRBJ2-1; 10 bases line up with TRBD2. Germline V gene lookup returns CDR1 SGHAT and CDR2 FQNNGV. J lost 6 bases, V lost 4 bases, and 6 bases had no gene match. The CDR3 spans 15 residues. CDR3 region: CASSWGTSAPNEQFF. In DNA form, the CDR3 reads TGTGCCAGCAGCTGGGGGACTAGCGCCCCCAATGAGCAGTTCTTC.

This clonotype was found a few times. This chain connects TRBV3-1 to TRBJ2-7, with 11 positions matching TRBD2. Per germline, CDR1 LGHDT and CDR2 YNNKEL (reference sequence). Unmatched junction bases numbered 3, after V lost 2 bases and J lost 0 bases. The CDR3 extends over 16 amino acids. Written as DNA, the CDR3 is TGTGCCAGCAGCCAATGGGGACTAGCGGCCTCCTACGAGCAGTACTTC. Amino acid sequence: CASSQWGLAASYEQYF.

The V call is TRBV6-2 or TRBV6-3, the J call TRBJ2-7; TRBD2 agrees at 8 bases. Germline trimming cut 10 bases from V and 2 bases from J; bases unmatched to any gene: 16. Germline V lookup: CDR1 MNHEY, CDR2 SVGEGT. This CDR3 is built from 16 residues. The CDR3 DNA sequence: TGTGCCACCCAGAAGAGGGAGGGACTAGGAACCTACGAGCAGTACTTC. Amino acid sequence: CATQKREGLGTYEQYF.

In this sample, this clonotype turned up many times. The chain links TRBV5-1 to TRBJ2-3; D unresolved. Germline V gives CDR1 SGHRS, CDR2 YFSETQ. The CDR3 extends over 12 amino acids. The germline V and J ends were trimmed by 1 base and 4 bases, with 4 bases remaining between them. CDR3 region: CASSLISDTQYF. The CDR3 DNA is TGCGCCAGCAGCTTGATCTCAGATACGCAGTATTTT.

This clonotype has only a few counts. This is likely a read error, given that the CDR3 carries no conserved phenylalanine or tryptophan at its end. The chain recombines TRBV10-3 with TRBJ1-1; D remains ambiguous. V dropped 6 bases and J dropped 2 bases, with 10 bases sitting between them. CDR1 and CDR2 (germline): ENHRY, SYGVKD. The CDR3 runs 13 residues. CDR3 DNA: TGTGCCATCAGCAGGATAGGCAACACTGAAGCTTTCCTT. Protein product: CAISRIGNTEAFL.